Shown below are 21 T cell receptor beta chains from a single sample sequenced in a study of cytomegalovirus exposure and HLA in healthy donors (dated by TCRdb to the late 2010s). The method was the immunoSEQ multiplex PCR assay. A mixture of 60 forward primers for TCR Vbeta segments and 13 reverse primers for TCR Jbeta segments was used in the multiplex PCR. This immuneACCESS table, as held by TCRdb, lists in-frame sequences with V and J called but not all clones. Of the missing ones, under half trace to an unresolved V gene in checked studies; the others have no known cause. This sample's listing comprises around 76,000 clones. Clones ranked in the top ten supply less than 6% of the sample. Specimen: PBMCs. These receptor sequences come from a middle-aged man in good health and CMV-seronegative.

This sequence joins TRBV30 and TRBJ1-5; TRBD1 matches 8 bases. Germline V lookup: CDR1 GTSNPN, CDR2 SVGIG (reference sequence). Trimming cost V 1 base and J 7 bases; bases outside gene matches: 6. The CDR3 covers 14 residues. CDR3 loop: CAWSADRGRQPQHF. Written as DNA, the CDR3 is TGTGCCTGGAGTGCAGACAGGGGAAGACAGCCCCAGCATTTT.

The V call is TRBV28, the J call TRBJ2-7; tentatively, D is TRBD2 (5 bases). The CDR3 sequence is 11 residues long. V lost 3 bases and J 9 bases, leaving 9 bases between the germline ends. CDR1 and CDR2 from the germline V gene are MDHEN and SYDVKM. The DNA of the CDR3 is TGTGCCAGCAGTTTTTCGGCGGGGCAGTACTTC. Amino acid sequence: CASSFSAGQYF. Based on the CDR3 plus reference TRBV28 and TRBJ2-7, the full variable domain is DVKVTQSSRYLVKRTGEKVFLECVQDMDHENMFWYRQDPGLGLRLIYFSYDVKMKEKGDIPEGYSVSREKKERFSLILESASTNQTSMYLCASSFSAGQYFGPGTRLTVT.

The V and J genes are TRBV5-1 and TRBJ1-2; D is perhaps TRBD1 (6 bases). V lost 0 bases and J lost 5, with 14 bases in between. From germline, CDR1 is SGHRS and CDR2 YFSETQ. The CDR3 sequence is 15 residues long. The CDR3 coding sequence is TGCGCCAGCAGCTTGGGGGCAGGGGAAGGTTATGGCTACACCTTC. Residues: CASSLGAGEGYGYTF.

CDR3 sequence reads: CASSLASGFDSPLHF. The CDR3 DNA reads TGCGCCAGCAGCTTGGCCTCAGGGTTTGATTCACCCCTCCACTTT. This chain uses TRBV5-1 with TRBJ1-6, with D possibly being TRBD1 (5 bases). Trimming stripped 0 bases from V and 8 bases from J, with 12 bases between. Per germline, CDR1 SGHRS and CDR2 YFSETQ. This CDR3 contains 15 residues.

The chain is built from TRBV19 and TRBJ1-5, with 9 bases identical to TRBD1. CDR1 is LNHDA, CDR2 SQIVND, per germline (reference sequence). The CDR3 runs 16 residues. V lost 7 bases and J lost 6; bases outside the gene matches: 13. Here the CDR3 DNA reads TGTGCCAGTATTAAAAAAGGGGGACAGGGTAGTCAGCCCCAGCATTTT. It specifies CASIKKGGQGSQPQHF.

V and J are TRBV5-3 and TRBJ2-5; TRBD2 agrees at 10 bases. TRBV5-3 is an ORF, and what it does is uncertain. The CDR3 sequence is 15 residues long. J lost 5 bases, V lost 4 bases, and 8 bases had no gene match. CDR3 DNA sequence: TGTGCCAGAAGCACCTTAGCGGGGGGACGGGAGACCCAGTACTTC. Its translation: CARSTLAGGRETQYF.

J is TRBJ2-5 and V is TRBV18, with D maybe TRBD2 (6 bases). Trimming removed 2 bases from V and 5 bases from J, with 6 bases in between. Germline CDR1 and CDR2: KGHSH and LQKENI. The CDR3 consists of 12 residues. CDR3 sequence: CASSPAGETQYF. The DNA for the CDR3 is TGTGCCAGCTCACCAGCGGGGGAGACCCAGTACTTC.

CDR3 sequence (DNA): TGCGCCAGCAGTGGGAGGACAGGGCGTAATTCACCCCTCCACTTT. It encodes CASSGRTGRNSPLHF. The chain joins TRBV10-2 to TRBJ1-6; 8 nucleotides line up with TRBD1. From germline, CDR1 is WSHSY and CDR2 SAAADI. V lost 4 bases, J lost 6 bases, and 5 bases stayed unmatched. CDR3 length: 15 residues.

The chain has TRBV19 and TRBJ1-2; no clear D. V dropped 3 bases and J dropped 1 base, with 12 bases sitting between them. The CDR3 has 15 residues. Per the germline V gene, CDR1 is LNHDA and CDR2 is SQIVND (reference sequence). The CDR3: CASSIGAALNYGYTF. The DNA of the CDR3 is TGTGCCAGTAGTATCGGCGCGGCCCTTAACTATGGCTACACCTTC.

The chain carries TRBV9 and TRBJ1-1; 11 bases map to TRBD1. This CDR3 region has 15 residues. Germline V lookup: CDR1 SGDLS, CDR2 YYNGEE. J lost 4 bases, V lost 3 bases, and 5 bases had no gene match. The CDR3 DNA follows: TGTGCCAGCAGCGCTAGGACAGGGGGCGTCACTGAAGCTTTCTTT. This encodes CASSARTGGVTEAFF.

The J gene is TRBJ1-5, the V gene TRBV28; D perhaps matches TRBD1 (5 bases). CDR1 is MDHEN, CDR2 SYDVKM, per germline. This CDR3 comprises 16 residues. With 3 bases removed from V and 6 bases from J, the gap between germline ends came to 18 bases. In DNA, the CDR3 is TGTGCCAGCAGTTTTTTGGGCGGGGGAAGGAGTCAGCCCCAGCATTTT. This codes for CASSFLGGGRSQPQHF.

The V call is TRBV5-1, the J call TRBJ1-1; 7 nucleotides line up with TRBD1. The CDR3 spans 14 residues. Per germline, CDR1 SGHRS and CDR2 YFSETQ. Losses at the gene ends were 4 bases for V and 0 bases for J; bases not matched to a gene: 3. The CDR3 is CASSVTGMNTEAFF. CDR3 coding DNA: TGCGCCAGCAGCGTGACAGGGATGAACACTGAAGCTTTCTTT. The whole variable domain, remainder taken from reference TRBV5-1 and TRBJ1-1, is KAGVTQTPRYLIKTRGQQVTLSCSPISGHRSVSWYQQTPGQGLQFLFEYFSETQRNKGNFPGRFSGRQFSNSRSEMNVSTLELGDSALYLCASSVTGMNTEAFFGQGTRLTVV.

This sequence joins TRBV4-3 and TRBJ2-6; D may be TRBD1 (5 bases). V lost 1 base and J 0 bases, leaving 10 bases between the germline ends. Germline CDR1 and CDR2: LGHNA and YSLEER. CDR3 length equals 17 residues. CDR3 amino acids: CASSQVGAGSGANVLTF. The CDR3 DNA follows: TGCGCCAGCAGCCAAGTTGGGGCCGGCTCTGGGGCCAACGTCCTGACTTTC.

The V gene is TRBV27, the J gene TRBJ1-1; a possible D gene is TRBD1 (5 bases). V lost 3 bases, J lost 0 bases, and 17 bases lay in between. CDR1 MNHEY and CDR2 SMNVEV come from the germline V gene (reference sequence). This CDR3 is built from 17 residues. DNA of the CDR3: TGTGCCAGCAGTTTTACAGGCGTGCGAAGAATGAACACTGAAGCTTTCTTT. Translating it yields CASSFTGVRRMNTEAFF.

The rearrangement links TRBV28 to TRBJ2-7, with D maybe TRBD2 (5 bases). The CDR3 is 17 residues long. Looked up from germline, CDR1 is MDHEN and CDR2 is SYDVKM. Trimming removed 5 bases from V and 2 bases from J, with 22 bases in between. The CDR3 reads CASSPLGSSSNPYEQYF. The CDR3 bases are TGTGCCAGCAGTCCTTTAGGGTCTAGCAGCAACCCCTACGAGCAGTACTTC.

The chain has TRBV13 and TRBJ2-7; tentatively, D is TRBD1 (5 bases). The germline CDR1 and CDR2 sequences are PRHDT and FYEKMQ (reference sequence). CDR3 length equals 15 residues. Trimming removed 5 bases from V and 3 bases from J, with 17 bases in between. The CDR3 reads CASSPPLDSHYEQYF. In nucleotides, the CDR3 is TGTGCCAGCAGCCCCCCCTTAGACAGCCACTACGAGCAGTACTTC.

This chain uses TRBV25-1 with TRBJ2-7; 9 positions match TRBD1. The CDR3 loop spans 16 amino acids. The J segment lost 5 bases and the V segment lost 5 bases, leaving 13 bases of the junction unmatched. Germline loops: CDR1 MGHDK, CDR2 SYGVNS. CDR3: CASSPPRGTGRHEQYF. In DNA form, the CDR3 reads TGTGCCAGCAGTCCCCCACGGGGGACAGGGCGGCACGAGCAGTACTTC.

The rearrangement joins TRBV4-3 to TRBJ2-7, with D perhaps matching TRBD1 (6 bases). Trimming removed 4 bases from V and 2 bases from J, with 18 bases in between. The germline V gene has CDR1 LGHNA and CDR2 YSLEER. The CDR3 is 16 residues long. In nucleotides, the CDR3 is TGCGCCAGCAGCCCCAGTACAGGGCCAGGGACCTACGAGCAGTACTTC. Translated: CASSPSTGPGTYEQYF.

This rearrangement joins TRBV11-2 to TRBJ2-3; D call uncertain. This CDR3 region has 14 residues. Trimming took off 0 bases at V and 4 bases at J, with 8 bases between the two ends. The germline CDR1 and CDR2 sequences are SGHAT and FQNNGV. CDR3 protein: CASSLDPGADTQYF. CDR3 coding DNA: TGTGCCAGCAGCTTAGATCCAGGCGCAGATACGCAGTATTTT.

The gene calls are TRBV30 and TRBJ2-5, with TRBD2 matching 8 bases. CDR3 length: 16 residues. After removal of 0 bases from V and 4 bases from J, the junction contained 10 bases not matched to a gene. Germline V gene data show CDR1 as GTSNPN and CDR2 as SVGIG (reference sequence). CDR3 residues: CAWSVGAGAGGETQYF. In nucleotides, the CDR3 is TGTGCCTGGAGTGTGGGAGCGGGAGCGGGTGGAGAGACCCAGTACTTC.

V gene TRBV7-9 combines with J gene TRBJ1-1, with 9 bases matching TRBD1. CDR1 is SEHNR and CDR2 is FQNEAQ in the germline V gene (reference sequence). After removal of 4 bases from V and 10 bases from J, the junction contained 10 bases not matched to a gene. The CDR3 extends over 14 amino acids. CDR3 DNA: TGTGCCAGCAGCTCAGAGGGGGTGGACAGGGGAGCTTTCTTT. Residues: CASSSEGVDRGAFF.